This T cell receptor (beta chain) comes out of a study of metastatic and nonmetastatic thyroid tumors. In the study overall: Thyroid patients, malignant and benign, had repertoires compared across blood and tumor or nodule tissue.

Original analysis: Built for papillary thyroid cancer, a distant-metastasis classifier drew on CDR3 differences across clinicopathological groups. Through MiXCR, TCRdb re-clonotyped the PCR reads. These V and J calls are TCRdb output, not the study's own analysis. This table holds 30,000 to 40,000 clones, about a fifth found once. This clone appeared many times. Its antigen is not known. Thyroid surgery had not been preceded by any treatment in any patient. The CDR3 has 19 residues. V shed 1 base, J shed 4 bases, and the junction held 11 bases outside the gene matches. Study results and limitations: TCR beta diversity was reportedly significantly higher in malignant thyroid tumors than benign nodules, in blood and tumor.

The sequence derives from a male donor with papillary thyroid cancer or a benign thyroid nodule (not recorded which). Some clones in this sample may be carry-over from other donors' samples. The sequencing sample was made of tumor tissue. This chain links TRBV12-3 or TRBV12-4 with TRBJ2-1, with 12 bases that match TRBD2. CDR3 sequence: CASSLERLKLAGGYNEQFF. CDR3 coding DNA: TGTGCCAGCAGTTTAGAACGGCTAAAACTAGCGGGAGGTTACAATGAGCAGTTCTTC.